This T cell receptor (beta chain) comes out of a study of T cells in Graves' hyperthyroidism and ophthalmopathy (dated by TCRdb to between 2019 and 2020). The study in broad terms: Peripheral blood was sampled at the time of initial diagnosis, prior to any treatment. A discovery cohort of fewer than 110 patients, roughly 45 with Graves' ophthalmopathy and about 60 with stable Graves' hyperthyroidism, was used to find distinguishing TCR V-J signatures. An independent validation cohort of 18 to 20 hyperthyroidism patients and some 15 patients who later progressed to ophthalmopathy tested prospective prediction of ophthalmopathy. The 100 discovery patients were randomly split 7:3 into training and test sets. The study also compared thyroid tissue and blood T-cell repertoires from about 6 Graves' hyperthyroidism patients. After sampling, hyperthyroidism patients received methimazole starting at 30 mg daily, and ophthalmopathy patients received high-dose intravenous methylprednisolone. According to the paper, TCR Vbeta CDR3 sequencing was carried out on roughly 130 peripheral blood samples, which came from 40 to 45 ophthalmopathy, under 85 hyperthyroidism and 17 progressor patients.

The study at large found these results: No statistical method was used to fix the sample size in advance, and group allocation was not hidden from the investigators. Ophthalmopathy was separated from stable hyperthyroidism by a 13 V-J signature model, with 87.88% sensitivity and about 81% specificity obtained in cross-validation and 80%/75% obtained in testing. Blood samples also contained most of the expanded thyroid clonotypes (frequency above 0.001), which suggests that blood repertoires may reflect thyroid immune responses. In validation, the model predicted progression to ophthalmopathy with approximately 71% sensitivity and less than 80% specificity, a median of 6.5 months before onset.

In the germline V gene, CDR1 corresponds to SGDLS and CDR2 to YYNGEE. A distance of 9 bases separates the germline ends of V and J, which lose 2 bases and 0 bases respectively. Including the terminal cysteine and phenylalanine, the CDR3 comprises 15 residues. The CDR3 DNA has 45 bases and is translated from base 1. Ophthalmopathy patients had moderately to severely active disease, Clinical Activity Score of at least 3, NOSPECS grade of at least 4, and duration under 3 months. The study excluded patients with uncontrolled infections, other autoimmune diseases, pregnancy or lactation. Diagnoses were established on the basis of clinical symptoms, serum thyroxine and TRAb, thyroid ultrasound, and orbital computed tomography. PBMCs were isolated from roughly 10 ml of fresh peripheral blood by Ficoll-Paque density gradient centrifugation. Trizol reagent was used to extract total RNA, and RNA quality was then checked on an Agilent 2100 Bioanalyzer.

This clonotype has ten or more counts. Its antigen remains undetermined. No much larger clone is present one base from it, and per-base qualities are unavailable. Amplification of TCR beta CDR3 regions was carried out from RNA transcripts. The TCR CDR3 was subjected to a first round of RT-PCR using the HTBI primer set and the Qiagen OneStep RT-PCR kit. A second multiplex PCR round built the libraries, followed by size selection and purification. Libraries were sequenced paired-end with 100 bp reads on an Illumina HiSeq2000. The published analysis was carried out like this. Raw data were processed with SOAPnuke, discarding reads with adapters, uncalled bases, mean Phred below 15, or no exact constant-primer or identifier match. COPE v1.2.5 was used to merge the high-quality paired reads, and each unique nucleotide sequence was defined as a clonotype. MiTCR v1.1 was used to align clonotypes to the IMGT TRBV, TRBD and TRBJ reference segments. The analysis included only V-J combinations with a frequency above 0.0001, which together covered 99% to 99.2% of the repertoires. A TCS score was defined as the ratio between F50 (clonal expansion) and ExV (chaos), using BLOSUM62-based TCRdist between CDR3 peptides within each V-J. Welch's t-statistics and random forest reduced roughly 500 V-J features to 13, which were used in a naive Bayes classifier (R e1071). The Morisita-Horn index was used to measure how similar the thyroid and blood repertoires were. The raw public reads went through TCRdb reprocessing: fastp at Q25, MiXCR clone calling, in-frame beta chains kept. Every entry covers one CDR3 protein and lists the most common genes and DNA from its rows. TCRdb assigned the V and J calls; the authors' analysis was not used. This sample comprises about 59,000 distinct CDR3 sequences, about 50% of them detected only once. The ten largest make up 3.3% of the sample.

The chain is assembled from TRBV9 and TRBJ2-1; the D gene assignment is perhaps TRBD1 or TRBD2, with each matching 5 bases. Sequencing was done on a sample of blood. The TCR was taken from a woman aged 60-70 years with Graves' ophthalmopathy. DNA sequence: TGTGCCAGCAGCGTCCGGGGCCGCTCCTACAATGAGCAGTTCTTC. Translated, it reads CASSVRGRSYNEQFF.